Listed below are T cell receptor beta chains from one sample, sequenced in a study of cytomegalovirus exposure and HLA in healthy donors. Method: immunoSEQ multiplex PCR; TCRdb's copy keeps in-frame clones and lacks some. Here the sample spans some 120,000 clones, 70% to 85% being singletons. Sequenced: PBMCs. The source is a woman aged 40 to 50 in good health and CMV-seropositive. Each CDR3 is given with its conserved first and last residue. A D gene is named only where the DNA matches it firmly. Expanded clones get a size class; other rows say once, few or many, or leave the size out.

D	length	size	J	V	DNA	CDR3
TRBD1	14	few	TRBJ2-7	TRBV7-2	TGTGCCAGCAGCCCAGGGGGCGCCTTCTACGAGCAGTACTTC	CASSPGGAFYEQYF
-	16	-	TRBJ2-7	TRBV7-6	TGTGCCAGCAGCTTAGAATCTGCCGGGAGCCCCCTCGAGCAGTACTTC	CASSLESAGSPLEQYF
TRBD2	16	-	TRBJ2-3	TRBV7-9	TGTGCCAGCAGCTTAGATGGTAGCGGGAGTAAAGATACGCAGTATTTT	CASSLDGSGSKDTQYF
TRBD1	16	-	TRBJ1-2	TRBV7-9	TGTGCCAGCAGCTTAGCGGGACAGGGGGCGGACTATGGCTACACCTTC	CASSLAGQGADYGYTF
TRBD1	13	-	TRBJ2-5	TRBV27	TGTGCCAGCAGATCAGGGGGCGGAGAGACCCAGTACTTC	CASRSGGGETQYF
-	14	-	TRBJ1-1	TRBV4-1	TGCGCCAGCAGCCAACAACAGGGGAACACTGAAGCTTTCTTT	CASSQQQGNTEAFF
TRBD2	15	-	TRBJ2-5	TRBV2	TGTGCCAGCAGCTATGGACTAGCGGGTCCCGAGACCCAGTACTTC	CASSYGLAGPETQYF
TRBD1	16	few	TRBJ1-2	TRBV6-1	TGTGCCAGCAGTGGGAGACAGGGGGCGATGCTAGGTGGCTACACCTTC	CASSGRQGAMLGGYTF
-	14	few	TRBJ2-7	TRBV21-1	TGTGCCAGCAGCGAAACAAGGGAGGCCTACGAGCAGTACTTC	CASSETREAYEQYF
-	13	-	TRBJ2-3	TRBV19	TGTGCCAGTAGACTCTCTAGCACAGATACGCAGTATTTT	CASRLSSTDTQYF
TRBD2	18	-	TRBJ2-1	TRBV4-1	TGCGCCAGCAGCCAATTCCCTCGGGGGGGGCGCAGTAACAATGAGCAGTTCTTC	CASSQFPRGGRSNNEQFF
-	13	few	TRBJ2-2	TRBV6-5	TGTGCCAGCAGTTTTCCGGGCACCGGGGAGCTGTTTTTT	CASSFPGTGELFF
-	13	-	TRBJ2-1	TRBV7-2	TGTGCCAGCACCTTACAGCGGCCCAATGGGCAGTTCTTC	CASTLQRPNGQFF
-	14	-	TRBJ1-2	TRBV28	TGTGCCAGCAGTTTTGGGGGGGAAAACTATGGCTACACCTTC	CASSFGGENYGYTF
TRBD2	15	-	TRBJ2-7	TRBV15	TGTGCCACCAGCAGAGAGCCTAGCGGTTCCTACGAGCAGTACTTC	CATSREPSGSYEQYF
-	15	-	TRBJ2-3	TRBV18	TGTGCCAGCTCACCGACGGGACAAGGGCCAGATACGCAGTATTTT	CASSPTGQGPDTQYF
TRBD2	16	few	TRBJ2-7	TRBV10-1	TGCGCCAGCAGTGAGTCGAGGGACTACAGCTCCTACGAGCAGTACTTC	CASSESRDYSSYEQYF
TRBD1	14	-	TRBJ2-7	TRBV10-3	TGTGCCATCAGTGAGAGGGACAGGGACTACGAGCAGTACTTC	CAISERDRDYEQYF
TRBD1	13	few	TRBJ1-2	TRBV28	TGTGCCAGCACCCCGGGACAGCCCTATGGCTACACCTTC	CASTPGQPYGYTF
-	15	-	TRBJ1-2	TRBV6-1	TGTGCCAGCAGTGAAGGGCGGACAAGGGTCTATGGCTACACCTTC	CASSEGRTRVYGYTF
TRBD1	15	-	TRBJ2-7	TRBV28	TGTGCCAGCAGTTCATCCGGGACAGGGTCCTACGAGCAGTACTTC	CASSSSGTGSYEQYF
-	13	-	TRBJ1-1	TRBV4-1	TGCGCCAGCAGCCAGAGGGGGGGGGATGAAGCTTTCTTT	CASSQRGGDEAFF
TRBD2	16	-	TRBJ2-2	TRBV7-8	TGTGCCAGCAGCTTAAGGGGACTAGCGGGCTCCGGGGAGCTGTTTTTT	CASSLRGLAGSGELFF
-	16	-	TRBJ2-7	TRBV6-1	TGTGCCAGCAGTGATTCGGGGGAGGTGAGCTCCTACGAGCAGTACTTC	CASSDSGEVSSYEQYF
TRBD2	16	-	TRBJ2-3	TRBV7-9	TGTGCCAGCAGTCCAATAGCGGGGGGGGCCCCAGATACGCAGTATTTT	CASSPIAGGAPDTQYF
TRBD2	13	-	TRBJ2-2	TRBV15	TGTGCCACCAGGCGGGAGGGGACCGGGGAGCTGTTTTTT	CATRREGTGELFF
-	17	-	TRBJ2-3	TRBV14	TGTGCCAGCAGCCAACTGCTTAGCGGTTCTAGCACAGATACGCAGTATTTT	CASSQLLSGSSTDTQYF
-	13	-	TRBJ2-7	TRBV7-9	TGTGCCAGCAGGGCCGAGGCCGGTTACGAGCAGTACTTC	CASRAEAGYEQYF
-	13	-	TRBJ2-3	TRBV6-6	TGTGCCAGCAGTCCCTCCCAGGAAGATACGCAGTATTTT	CASSPSQEDTQYF
TRBD2	15	-	TRBJ2-1	TRBV9	TGTGCCAGCAGCGTAGCGGGAGGTTCCTACAATGAGCAGTTCTTC	CASSVAGGSYNEQFF
-	8	-	TRBJ1-4	TRBV6-7	TGTGCCAGCACCCAAACTGTTTTT	CASTQTVF
-	14	-	TRBJ2-1	TRBV14	TGTGCCAGCAGCCATCACAGGCCCTACAATGAGCAGTTCTTC	CASSHHRPYNEQFF
TRBD1	16	few	TRBJ1-2	TRBV28	TGTGCCAGCAGGGGGGGCTACAGGGGGCTCAACTATGGCTACACCTTC	CASRGGYRGLNYGYTF
TRBD1	15	-	TRBJ1-1	TRBV6-1	TGTGCCAGCAGTGAACCGACAGGGGGGTCCACTGAAGCTTTCTTT	CASSEPTGGSTEAFF
-	15	-	TRBJ1-1	TRBV5-1	TGCGCCAGCAGCTTCAACACAGGGAGAAACACTGAAGCTTTCTTT	CASSFNTGRNTEAFF
TRBD2	14	-	TRBJ2-5	TRBV5-1	TGCGCCAGCAGCCCGGGCGGGAGCGGGGAGACCCAGTACTTC	CASSPGGSGETQYF
TRBD1	14	once	TRBJ1-5	TRBV28	TGTGCCAGCACGCGCGACAGGGACGGTCAGCCCCAGCATTTT	CASTRDRDGQPQHF
-	12	-	TRBJ1-1	TRBV30	TGTGCCTGGAGTGTACTACGTCCTGAAGCTTTCTTT	CAWSVLRPEAFF
-	13	once	TRBJ2-1	TRBV5-4	TGTGCCAGCAGCTTGGACCCGGCGGGGGAGCAGTTCTTC	CASSLDPAGEQFF
TRBD1	16	few	TRBJ2-6	TRBV2	TGTGCCAGCACCCCGGGACAGGGAGCTGGGGCCAACGTCCTGACTTTC	CASTPGQGAGANVLTF
-	14	-	TRBJ2-3	TRBV27	TGTGCCAGCAGTCTTTTCAACAGGGCAGATACGCAGTATTTT	CASSLFNRADTQYF
-	15	once	TRBJ2-2	TRBV5-1	TGCGCCAGCAGCCTCCAGGACTTGAACACCGGGGAGCTGTTTTTT	CASSLQDLNTGELFF
TRBD1	14	-	TRBJ2-5	TRBV28	TGTGCCAGCAGCCCGAACAGGGGTCCGGGGACCCAGTACTTC	CASSPNRGPGTQYF
TRBD1	15	-	TRBJ2-3	TRBV4-1	TGCGCCAGCAGCCAAGATGGGACAGGGTGGGATACGCAGTATTTT	CASSQDGTGWDTQYF
-	14	-	TRBJ1-5	TRBV28	TGTGCCAGCATTGTTTTAGGGAGTACTCAGCCCCAGCATTTT	CASIVLGSTQPQHF
TRBD1	14	-	TRBJ1-1	TRBV28	TGTGCCAGCGTTGAGGGGACAGTTGACACTGAAGCTTTCTTT	CASVEGTVDTEAFF
TRBD1	15	-	TRBJ1-2	TRBV6-6	TGTGCCAGCAGTGACGACAGGGGGCGCAACTATGGCTACACCTTC	CASSDDRGRNYGYTF
-	14	once	TRBJ2-2	TRBV21-1	TGTGCCAGCAGCAAAGGGCAGGTCGAGGGGGAGCTGTTTTTT	CASSKGQVEGELFF
TRBD1	17	-	TRBJ2-3	TRBV7-9	TGTGCCAGCAGCTTAGCTGGGACAGGGGGCTGGCGAGATACGCAGTATTTT	CASSLAGTGGWRDTQYF
TRBD1	18	-	TRBJ1-3	TRBV7-9	TGTGCCAGCAGCCTACGGGGGGGTACAGGGGCCTCTGGAAACACCATATATTTT	CASSLRGGTGASGNTIYF
TRBD2	17	-	TRBJ2-1	TRBV5-1	TGCGCCAGCAGCTCCTTCCGACTAGCGGGAGGGCCGGTGGAGCAGTTCTTC	CASSSFRLAGGPVEQFF
-	15	-	TRBJ1-2	TRBV2	TGTGCCAGCAGTGCCGCCTCAGGCCTAAACTATGGCTACACCTTC	CASSAASGLNYGYTF
-	14	few	TRBJ2-7	TRBV5-4	TGTGCCAGCAGCTTGGAGGGGGGGCTCTACGAGCAGTACTTC	CASSLEGGLYEQYF
-	15	-	TRBJ2-1	TRBV5-4	TGTGCCAGCAGCCCCTCAGCGGTTGCTTACAATGAGCAGTTCTTC	CASSPSAVAYNEQFF
-	13	-	TRBJ2-3	TRBV19	TGTGCCAGTAGTGAGATAAGAGCCGATACGCAGTATTTT	CASSEIRADTQYF
TRBD1	15	-	TRBJ2-7	TRBV28	TGTGCCAGCAGTTCCCCCGGGACAGACACCTACGAGCAGTACTTC	CASSSPGTDTYEQYF